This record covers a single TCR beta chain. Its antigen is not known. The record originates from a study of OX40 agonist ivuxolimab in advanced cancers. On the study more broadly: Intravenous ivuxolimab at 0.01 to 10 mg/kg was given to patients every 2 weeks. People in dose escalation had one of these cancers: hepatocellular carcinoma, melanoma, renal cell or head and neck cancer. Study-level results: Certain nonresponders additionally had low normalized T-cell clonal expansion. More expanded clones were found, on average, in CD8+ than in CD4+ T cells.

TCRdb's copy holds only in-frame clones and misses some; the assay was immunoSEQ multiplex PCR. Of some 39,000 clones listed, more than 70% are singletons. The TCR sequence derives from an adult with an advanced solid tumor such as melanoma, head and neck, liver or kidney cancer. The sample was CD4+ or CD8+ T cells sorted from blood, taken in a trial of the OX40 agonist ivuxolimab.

The CDR3 coding sequence is TGTGCCAGTAGTCCGTATGGGGACAGCTCCTACGAGCAGTACTTC. Encoded protein: CASSPYGDSSYEQYF. V is TRBV19 and J is TRBJ2-7, with 7 positions matching TRBD1. After removal of 5 bases from V and 0 bases from J, the junction contained 7 bases not matched to a gene. The CDR3 totals 15 residues. CDR1 and CDR2 (germline): LNHDA, SQIVND (reference sequence).